This T cell receptor beta chain was sequenced in a study of cytomegalovirus exposure and HLA in healthy donors. Study observations and caveats: An analysis that was carried out later associated 16,951 TCR beta sequences with HLA alleles at 0.05 false discovery rate. The study reported that TCR beta sequences accurately predicted HLA-A and HLA-B alleles in most subjects. Near-uniform donor sequencing depth was presumed by presence/absence analyses.

Use of 60 Vbeta and 13 Jbeta primers characterized the PCR. The repertoire was sequenced with immunoSEQ multiplex PCR; TCRdb's copy has only in-frame clones and lacks some. This table has around 200,000 clones, roughly 75% appearing once. Nominal health characterized the donors when sampled, though unrecorded immune exposures were likely. Looked up from germline, CDR1 is SGHNT and CDR2 is YENEEA. The CDR3 sequence is 14 residues long. The V end lost 8 bases, the J end lost 4 bases, and 16 bases lay between the germline ends. Comments on this clone: Its specificity is unknown.

The chain has TRBV11-3 and TRBJ2-3; tentative D call: TRBD2 (6 bases). This TCR was recovered from a man aged 25-45 years in good health and CMV-seropositive. Sequenced: PBMCs. The CDR3 region has the DNA TGTGCCAGCGGCGGGAATGGCACCCCAGATACGCAGTATTTT. The encoded protein is CASGGNGTPDTQYF.